These T cell receptor beta chains were read from a single sample in a study of cytomegalovirus exposure and HLA in healthy donors. Here immunoSEQ multiplex PCR was the method, and the copy in TCRdb shows in-frame clones only, minus some. The sample records over 150,000 clones, roughly 80% being singletons. The specimen was PBMCs. The receptor source for this set is a male donor in good health and CMV-seropositive. Each CDR3 is given with its conserved first and last residue. The order of the fields is D gene, V gene, CDR3 length, J gene, clone size, CDR3 protein, CDR3 DNA. The D gene is left open where the match is weak. Only part of the rows carry a size: once, few, many, or a class if the clone is expanded.

-	TRBV7-2	13	TRBJ1-2	-	CASSPATDYGYTF	TGTGCCAGCAGCCCCGCGACAGACTATGGCTACACCTTC
TRBD2	TRBV11-2	16	TRBJ2-1	-	CASSALSGRAVDEQFF	TGTGCCAGCAGCGCTTTAAGCGGGAGGGCCGTCGATGAGCAGTTCTTC
-	TRBV9	13	TRBJ1-5	-	CASSVEANQPQHF	TGTGCCAGCAGCGTGGAGGCCAATCAGCCCCAGCATTTT
-	TRBV7-2	15	TRBJ2-2	-	CATELEGAVSGELFF	TGTGCCACCGAACTGGAGGGGGCGGTCTCCGGGGAGCTGTTTTTT
-	TRBV7-2	16	TRBJ2-4	-	CASSSRTGGAVGIQYF	TGTGCCAGCAGCTCCCGTACGGGGGGCGCCGTGGGCATTCAGTACTTC
TRBD2	TRBV12-5	15	TRBJ2-3	-	CASGSGGGIADTQYF	TGTGCTAGTGGTTCGGGGGGGGGCATAGCAGATACGCAGTATTTT
TRBD1	TRBV27	17	TRBJ1-5	-	CASSPQGVTISNQPQHF	TGTGCCAGCAGTCCACAGGGGGTGACTATAAGCAATCAGCCCCAGCATTTT
-	TRBV15	14	TRBJ1-1	-	CATSRGGTNTEAFF	TGTGCCACCAGCAGAGGGGGCACGAACACTGAAGCTTTCTTT
TRBD1	TRBV10-1	15	TRBJ2-7	-	CASSSGTGNSYEQYF	TGCGCCAGCAGTTCCGGGACAGGTAATTCCTACGAGCAGTACTTC
TRBD1	TRBV27	14	TRBJ1-4	once	CASSSWDRNEKLFF	TGTGCCAGCAGTTCCTGGGACAGGAATGAAAAACTGTTTTTT
TRBD1	TRBV10-2	12	TRBJ1-1	-	CASSGGTAEAFF	TGCGCCAGCAGTGGGGGGACAGCCGAAGCTTTCTTT
TRBD1	TRBV2	15	TRBJ1-2	once	CASSLRGTGIYGYTF	TGTGCCAGCAGCCTGAGAGGGACAGGGATTTATGGCTACACCTTC
-	TRBV18	13	TRBJ1-1	-	CASSLQGSTEAFF	TGTGCCAGCTCATTACAGGGATCCACTGAAGCTTTCTTT
TRBD1	TRBV5-1	15	TRBJ1-1	-	CASSLTGTGNTEAFF	TGCGCCAGCAGCTTGACAGGGACAGGGAACACTGAAGCTTTCTTT
-	TRBV14	13	TRBJ1-2	few	CASSQDRGYGYTF	TGTGCCAGCAGCCAAGACAGGGGCTATGGCTACACCTTC
TRBD2	TRBV9	16	TRBJ2-7	-	CASSEGDRAGAPEQYF	TGTGCCAGCAGCGAGGGGGATCGAGCGGGGGCTCCTGAGCAGTACTTC
-	TRBV10-3	16	TRBJ2-7	-	CAISALTWGAAYEQYF	TGTGCCATCAGTGCATTGACCTGGGGCGCGGCCTACGAGCAGTACTTC